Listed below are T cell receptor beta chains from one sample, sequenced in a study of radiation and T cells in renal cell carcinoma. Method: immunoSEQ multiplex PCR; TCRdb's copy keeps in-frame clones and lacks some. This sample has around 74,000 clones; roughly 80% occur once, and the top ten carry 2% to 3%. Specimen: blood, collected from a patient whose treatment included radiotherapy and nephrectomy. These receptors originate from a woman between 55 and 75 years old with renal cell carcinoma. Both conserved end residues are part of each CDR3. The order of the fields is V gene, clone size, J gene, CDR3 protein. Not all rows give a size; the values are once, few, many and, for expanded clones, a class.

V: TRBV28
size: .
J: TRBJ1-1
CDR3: CASSGEAPEAFF

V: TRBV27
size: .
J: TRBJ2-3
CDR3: CASSLSGLETTQYF

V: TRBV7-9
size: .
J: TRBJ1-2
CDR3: CASSLGLNGYTF

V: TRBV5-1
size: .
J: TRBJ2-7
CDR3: CASSLEGSGSHEQYF

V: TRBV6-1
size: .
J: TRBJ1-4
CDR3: CASSEIAGIEKLFF

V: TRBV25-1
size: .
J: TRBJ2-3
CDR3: CASSERPGLSTDTQYF

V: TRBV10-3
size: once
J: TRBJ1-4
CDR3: CAISESRGEGEKLFF

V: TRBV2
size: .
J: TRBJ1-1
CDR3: CASSIRSLTGDTEAFF

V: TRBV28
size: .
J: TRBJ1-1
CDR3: CASSFPRGFTEAFF

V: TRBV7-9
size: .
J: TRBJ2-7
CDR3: CASSLAASGDPYEQYF

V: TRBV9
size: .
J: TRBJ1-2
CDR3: CASSGDRMGYGYTF

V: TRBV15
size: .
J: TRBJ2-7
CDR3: CATSRDQSYEQYF

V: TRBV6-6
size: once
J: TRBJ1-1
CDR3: CASRVRGPNTEAFF

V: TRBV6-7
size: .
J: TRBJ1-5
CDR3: CASSSGQGDNQPQHF

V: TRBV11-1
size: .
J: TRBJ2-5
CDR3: CASSLDLGREETQYF

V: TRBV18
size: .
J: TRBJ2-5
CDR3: CASSEGVETQYF

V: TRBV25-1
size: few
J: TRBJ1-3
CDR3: CASSGGGSRITGNTIYF

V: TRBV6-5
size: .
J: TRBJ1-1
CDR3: CASGRDRDGTEAFF

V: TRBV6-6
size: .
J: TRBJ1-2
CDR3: CASRPPFWTRGYTF

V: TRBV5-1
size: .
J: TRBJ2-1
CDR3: CASSLDRQGGYNEQFF

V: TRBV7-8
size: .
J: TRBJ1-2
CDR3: CASSVGVRGGYTF

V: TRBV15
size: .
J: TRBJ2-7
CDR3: CATSRDRAGNEQYF

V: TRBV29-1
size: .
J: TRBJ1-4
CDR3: CSVVPTGGRGEKLFF

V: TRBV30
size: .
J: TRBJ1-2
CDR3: CAWNPGNYGYTF